This T cell receptor beta chain came from a study of blood T cells in healthy people across ages. Study-wide points: Bulk PBMC profiling left naive and antigen-experienced comparisons inconclusive. The long-lived group displayed more naive CD4+ cells, plus higher diversity, than the aged donors did.

Trimming shortened V by 6 bases and J by 3 bases, and 21 bases separated the two germline ends. From germline, CDR1 is DFQATT and CDR2 SNEGSKA (reference sequence). The CDR3 loop spans 15 amino acids. Sample-barcoded 5' priming and a J-beta primer mix drove a second PCR of roughly 6 to 12 cycles. A template-switch adaptor that had 12 random nucleotides put a tag on each cDNA molecule. TCRdb fed the 5' RACE reads into MiXCR, producing one record per CDR3 protein. Seen here are about 730,000 distinct CDR3 sequences, about 42% observed once, and the top ten hold about 20%. This clonotype was observed a handful of times. Its antigen is still unknown.

This chain joins TRBV20-1 and TRBJ2-7; D is possibly TRBD2 (5 bases). The sequencing input was blood. This clonotype originated in a woman aged 60 to 75 in good health. CDR3 loop: CSAPEFGGPIYEQYF. The CDR3 region has the DNA TGCAGTGCGCCTGAGTTTGGCGGGCCCATCTACGAGCAGTACTTC.